Below, 28 T cell receptor beta chains from the same sample are listed, as sequenced in a study of Graves' ophthalmopathy and Graves' hyperthyroidism. Amplified material comprised TCR beta CDR3 regions derived from RNA transcripts. A first-round RT-PCR used HTBI primers, followed by a second-round multiplex PCR. From the multiplex PCR reads, TCRdb called clonotypes with MiXCR, one entry per CDR3 protein. The sample consists of over a million distinct CDR3 sequences, less than 45% of them appearing once. Sequencing was done on a sample of peripheral blood or thyroid tissue (not recorded which). The receptors come from an adult man with Graves' hyperthyroidism.

As to this clonotype: A junction end diverges from the germline sequence, so it may reflect a read error. The genes are TRBV10-2 and TRBJ2-5; 10 bases line up with TRBD1. The CDR3 loop spans 18 amino acids. Germline V gene sequence: CDR1 WSHSY, CDR2 SAAADI. The CDR3 loop reads CAISESIGRGQGTRAQYF. As DNA, the CDR3 is TGTGCCATCAGTGAGTCTATTGGAAGGGGACAGGGGACTAGGGCCCAGTACTTC.

V is TRBV25-1 and J is TRBJ2-7, with D possibly called TRBD1 or TRBD2 (5 bases each). V was pared by 8 bases and J by 1 base, with 18 bases between. In germline, CDR1 is MGHDK, CDR2 SYGVNS. There are 15 residues in the CDR3. The CDR3 region has the DNA TGTGCCAGCGTTGAAGCCCAGGGAGAATCCTACGAGCAGTACTTC. Translating gives CASVEAQGESYEQYF.

The chain carries TRBV10-2 and TRBJ2-5; 8 bases agree with TRBD2. The CDR3 runs to 17 residues. Germline V gene data show CDR1 as WSHSY and CDR2 as SAAADI. Losses at the gene ends were 4 bases for V and 11 bases for J; bases not matched to a gene: 21. The CDR3 DNA sequence: TGCGCCAGCAGTGCTAGCACGCGGGGGGCAGGCAAGGCGTGGCAGTACTTC. Its protein product is CASSASTRGAGKAWQYF.

The chain is built from TRBV10-3 and TRBJ2-7; 9 bases align to TRBD2. CDR1 and CDR2 (germline): ENHRY, SYGVKD. The CDR3 is 15 residues long. The V gene end was trimmed by 10 bases and the J gene end by 0 bases; junction bases not matched to a gene: 10. In DNA, the CDR3 is TGTGCCAGCAGCGCCGGGACTAGCCTCTCCTACGAGCAGTACTTC. It translates to CASSAGTSLSYEQYF.

This clonotype was observed at least ten times. The chain carries TRBV5-5 and TRBJ2-7, with 7 bases identical to TRBD1. The CDR3 has 14 residues. Germline CDR1 and CDR2: SGHKS and YYEKEE (reference sequence). Trimming cost V 6 bases and J 1 base; bases outside gene matches: 7. The CDR3 DNA sequence: TGTGCCAGCATCCGGACAGGCTTGTCCTACGAGCAGTACTTC. As protein: CASIRTGLSYEQYF. Drawing the rest from reference TRBV5-5 and TRBJ2-7, the complete variable domain is DAGVTQSPTHLIKTRGQQVTLRCSPISGHKSVSWYQQVLGQGPQFIFQYYEKEERGRGNFPDRFSARQFPNYSSELNVNALLLGDSALYLCASIRTGLSYEQYFGPGTRLTVT.

This clonotype was counted between two and nine times. The V call is TRBV3-1, the J call TRBJ1-5; TRBD1 might be the D (5 bases). Trimming removed 0 bases at V and 3 bases at J, with 9 bases between. In germline, CDR1 is LGHDT, CDR2 YNNKEL (reference sequence). The CDR3 sequence is 15 residues long. The CDR3 sequence: CASSQDTGSNQPQHF. The CDR3 bases are TGTGCCAGCAGCCAAGATACAGGTTCCAATCAGCCCCAGCATTTT.

This clonotype was found many times. This chain connects TRBV2 to TRBJ1-5; D may be TRBD1 (6 bases). This CDR3 has 14 amino acids. V lost 7 bases and J 2 bases, leaving 12 bases between the germline ends. Per germline, CDR1 SNHLY and CDR2 FYNNEI. In DNA, the CDR3 is TGTGCCAGCAATCCACAGGGTGGCAATCAGCCCCAGCATTTT. Amino acid sequence: CASNPQGGNQPQHF.

The V call is TRBV5-1, the J call TRBJ2-7; possible D gene TRBD1, 6 bases. The V and J ends lost 0 bases and 6 bases respectively, with 16 bases between them. Germline loops: CDR1 SGHRS, CDR2 YFSETQ. The CDR3 sequence is 15 residues long. The CDR3 DNA reads TGCGCCAGCAGCTTGGTAGGTCAGGGGCTTTTCGAGCAGTACTTC. This translates into CASSLVGQGLFEQYF.

This clonotype was counted a few times. The CDR3 region is CASSQETGWHQPQHF. The CDR3 DNA follows: TGTGCCAGCAGCCAAGAGACCGGATGGCATCAGCCCCAGCATTTT. The genes are TRBV3-1 and TRBJ1-5; no definite D call. V lost 0 bases and J lost 5, with 11 bases in between. Germline CDR1 and CDR2: LGHDT and YNNKEL (reference sequence). There are 15 residues in the CDR3.

Details on this clonotype: One junction end does not reproduce the germline sequence, and a read error may be involved. The chain employs TRBV7-8 and TRBJ2-7; 7 bases fit TRBD2. Germline CDR1 SGHVS, CDR2 FQNEAQ. CDR3 length: 13 amino acids. As DNA, the CDR3 is TGTGCCAGCAGCTTAGCAAGGGCAGCAGGGAGGGTCTTC. Translating it yields CASSLARAAGRVF.

CDR3 DNA sequence: TGTGCCAGCAGCTCTTTACGGACAGGGGCCCCTCTGGGCTATGGCTACACCTTC. Encoded protein: CASSSLRTGAPLGYGYTF. The chain uses TRBV7-6 and TRBJ1-2; TRBD1 aligns across 9 bases. The germline CDR1 and CDR2 sequences are SGHVS and FNYEAQ. The CDR3 spans 18 residues. V dropped 4 bases and J dropped 4; count of bases not matched to a gene: 16.

This clonotype was picked up many times. The chain employs TRBV7-9 and TRBJ1-4, with 9 bases that match TRBD1. The J segment lost 7 bases and the V segment lost 6 bases, leaving 6 bases of the junction unmatched. The CDR3 contains 14 residues. Germline V gene data show CDR1 as SEHNR and CDR2 as FQNEAQ (reference sequence). The CDR3: CASSPQGAPEKLFF. CDR3 nucleotides: TGTGCCAGCAGTCCACAGGGGGCGCCTGAAAAACTGTTTTTT.

In this sample, this clonotype turned up many times. The V call is TRBV20-1, the J call TRBJ1-5; D is unresolved. Between the trimmed V and J ends, which lost 0 bases and 4 bases, there was a span of 10 bases. There are 14 residues in the CDR3. Per germline, CDR1 DFQATT and CDR2 SNEGSKA (reference sequence). Written as DNA, the CDR3 is TGCAGTGCTAGAGAGGGAGGCGGGAATCAGCCCCAGCATTTT. Protein product: CSAREGGGNQPQHF.

With respect to this clonotype: At one end the junction does not follow the germline gene, possibly because of a read error. The CDR3: CATSQVLNTEAFF. The CDR3 bases are TGCGCCACCAGCCAAGTCCTGAACACTGAAGCTTTCTTT. V gene TRBV4-3 combines with J gene TRBJ1-1; D is ambiguous. Germline CDR1 LGHNA, CDR2 YSLEER. This CDR3 is 13 amino acids long.

This clonotype was observed once. The chain employs TRBV14 and TRBJ1-6; possibly TRBD1 for D (6 bases). The V gene's germline CDR1 is SGHDN and CDR2 FVKESK. The CDR3 loop spans 17 amino acids. V lost 0 bases to trimming and J lost 6 bases, with 15 bases between them. The CDR3 DNA sequence: TGTGCCAGCAGCCAAGATCAGGCCAGGGGCGGTAATTCACCCCTCCACTTT. Translated, it gives CASSQDQARGGNSPLHF.

The chain employs TRBV6-5 and TRBJ2-7, with 9 bases identical to TRBD1. This CDR3 contains 16 residues. Trimming removed 0 bases from V and 5 bases from J; junction bases left unmatched: 8. CDR1 and CDR2 (germline): MNHEY, SVGAGI. The CDR3 bases are TGTGCCAGCAGTTACTCGCGCCGGGACAGGGTCCACGAGCAGTACTTC. This encodes CASSYSRRDRVHEQYF.

In the case of this clonotype: This clone may be a read error of a much larger clone one base away. The V and J genes are TRBV2 and TRBJ2-3, with D uncertain. V was shortened by 6 bases and J by 6 bases, with 10 bases between the two germline ends. Germline lookup yields CDR1 SNHLY and CDR2 FYNNEI. The CDR3 consists of 12 residues. Here the CDR3 DNA reads TGTGCCAGCAGCATAGGTGGGGATACGCAGTATTTT. This gives the protein CASSIGGDTQYF.

The CDR3 DNA follows: TGTGCCCTGGGTCCGGGCTACACCTTC. Translating gives CALGPGYTF. The chain joins TRBV6-6 to TRBJ1-2; D unclear. The CDR3 totals 9 residues. CDR1 MNHNY and CDR2 SVGAGI come from the germline V gene (reference sequence). V was clipped by 11 bases and J by 8 bases, with 9 bases between them.

The chain links TRBV12-3 or TRBV12-4 to TRBJ1-6; the match to TRBD1 covers 7 bases. The CDR3 sequence is 16 residues long. Losses at the gene ends were 5 bases for V and 6 bases for J; bases not matched to a gene: 10. CDR3 DNA sequence: TGTGCCAGCAGTAAGCCGGGACAGCAAGCTAATTCACCCCTCCACTTT. Translating gives CASSKPGQQANSPLHF.

Written as DNA, the CDR3 is TGTGCCACCAGTGACACCGCGGAGATGGGAGAGACCCAGTACTTC. Encoded protein: CATSDTAEMGETQYF. The chain uses TRBV24-1 and TRBJ2-5; no reliable D call. There are 15 residues in the CDR3. Trimming stripped 4 bases from V and 4 bases from J, with 15 bases between. Germline V CDR1 and CDR2: KGHDR, SFDVKD.

The genes are TRBV4-1 and TRBJ1-5; the match to TRBD1 covers 7 bases. The V gene's germline CDR1 is MGHRA and CDR2 YSYEKL. The V gene end was trimmed by 0 bases and the J gene end by 0 bases; junction bases not matched to a gene: 5. The CDR3 is made up of 17 amino acids. The CDR3 DNA follows: TGCGCCAGCAGCCAAGAAGGCAGGGGGTTTAGCAATCAGCCCCAGCATTTT. The encoded protein is CASSQEGRGFSNQPQHF.

This chain uses TRBV27 with TRBJ2-5; 9 bases line up with TRBD1. With V trimmed by 5 bases and J by 0 bases, 7 bases remained unmatched. This CDR3 has 16 residues. Germline V gives CDR1 MNHEY, CDR2 SMNVEV (reference sequence). CDR3 sequence reads: CASSLRQGVNQETQYF. CDR3 sequence (DNA): TGTGCCAGCAGTCTCCGACAGGGGGTAAACCAAGAGACCCAGTACTTC.

The table lists this clonotype with many counts. The V and J genes are TRBV6-5 and TRBJ1-5, with D possibly TRBD1 on 6 matching bases. Germline-derived CDR1 and CDR2 are MNHEY and SVGAGI. Trimming took 11 bases from V and 0 from J, leaving 14 bases between them. The CDR3 covers 14 residues. This CDR3 is CAATGTYSNQPQHF. For the CDR3, the DNA is TGTGCCGCAACAGGGACGTATAGCAATCAGCCCCAGCATTTT.

This chain uses TRBV20-1 with TRBJ1-1; perhaps TRBD1 as D (5 bases). CDR1 is DFQATT, CDR2 SNEGSKA, per germline (reference sequence). The V end was cut by 6 bases, the J end by 3 bases, with 29 bases between. The CDR3 contains 18 residues. CDR3 protein: CSARAAGDFSLLDTEAFF. The CDR3 region has the DNA TGCAGTGCGAGGGCCGCCGGGGACTTTTCCCTCCTTGACACTGAAGCTTTCTTT.

The chain recombines TRBV6-5 with TRBJ1-2; a possible D gene is TRBD1 (6 bases). The germline CDR1 and CDR2 sequences are MNHEY and SVGAGI. This CDR3 is built from 15 residues. With 6 bases removed from V and 0 bases from J, the gap between germline ends came to 14 bases. Here the CDR3 DNA reads TGTGCCAGCAGCAACAGGGTGGATCCTAACTATGGCTACACCTTC. It yields the protein CASSNRVDPNYGYTF.

The V and J genes are TRBV7-2 and TRBJ2-5, with TRBD1 matching over 12 bases. Germline CDR1 and CDR2: SGHTA and FQGNSA. This CDR3 has 16 amino acids. J lost 5 bases, V lost 7 bases, and 11 bases had no gene match. CDR3 residues: CASTQRPGTGGETQYF. The CDR3 region has the DNA TGTGCCAGCACCCAACGCCCGGGGACAGGGGGCGAGACCCAGTACTTC.

This clonotype was detected only a few times. The chain has TRBV20-1 and TRBJ1-6, with TRBD1 as a possible D gene (6 bases). Trimming removed 0 bases at V and 5 bases at J, with 14 bases between. This CDR3 region has 16 residues. Germline-derived CDR1 and CDR2 are DFQATT and SNEGSKA (reference sequence). CDR3 sequence reads: CSARDFRGADNSPLHF. DNA of the CDR3: TGCAGTGCTAGAGACTTTAGGGGGGCTGATAATTCACCCCTCCACTTT.

The chain uses TRBV7-2 and TRBJ2-5; D is ambiguous. The V gene's germline CDR1 is SGHTA and CDR2 FQGNSA. The CDR3 runs 13 residues. Trimming removed 1 base from V and 9 bases from J, with 12 bases in between. Written as DNA, the CDR3 is TGTGCCAGCAGCTTAGGTAGTTCCACAGCCCAGTACTTC. The encoded protein is CASSLGSSTAQYF.